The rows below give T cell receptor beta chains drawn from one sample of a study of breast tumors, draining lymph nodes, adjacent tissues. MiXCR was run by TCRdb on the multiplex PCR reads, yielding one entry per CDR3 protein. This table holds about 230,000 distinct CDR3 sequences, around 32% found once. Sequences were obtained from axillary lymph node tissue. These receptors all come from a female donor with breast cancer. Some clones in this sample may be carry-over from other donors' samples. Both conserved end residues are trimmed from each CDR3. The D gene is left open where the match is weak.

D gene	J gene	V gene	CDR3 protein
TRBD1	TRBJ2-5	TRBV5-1	ASMVTGGGDTQY
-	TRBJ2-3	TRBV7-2	ASSSTMGATDTQY
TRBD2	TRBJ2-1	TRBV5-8	ASSPTGLAGYYEQF
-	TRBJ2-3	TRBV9	ASSVDTGGADTQY
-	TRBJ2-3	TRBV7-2	ASSPGTGIRGTDPQY
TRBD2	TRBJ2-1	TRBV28	ASNPITGGYNEQF
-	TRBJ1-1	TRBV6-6	ASGGPRANTEAF
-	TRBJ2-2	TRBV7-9	ASSLELTTGELF
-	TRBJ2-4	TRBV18	ASSIARQGIQY
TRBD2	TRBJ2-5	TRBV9	ASSPTSGQETQS
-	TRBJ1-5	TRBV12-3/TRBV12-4	ASSLRGFHQPQH
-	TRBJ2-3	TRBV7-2	ASSLEAARIADTQY
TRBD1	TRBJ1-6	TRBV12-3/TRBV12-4	ASSPYPGRGSYNSPLH
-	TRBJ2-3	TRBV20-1	SAKGPSTDTQY
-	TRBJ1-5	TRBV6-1	ASSEAPGSNQPQH
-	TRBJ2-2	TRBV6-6	ASSYVQGRFSGELF
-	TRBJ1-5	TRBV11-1	ASSFWAGDQPQH
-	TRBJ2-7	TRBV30	AWSVGRLVPEQY
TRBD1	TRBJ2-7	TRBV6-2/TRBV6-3	ASSPTRQGSYEQY
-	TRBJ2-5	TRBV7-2	ASSSNGETQY
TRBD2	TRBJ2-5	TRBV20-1	SAREEKGETQY
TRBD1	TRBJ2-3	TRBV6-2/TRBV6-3	ASSPRGQGARPDTQY
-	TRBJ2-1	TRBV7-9	ASSLAEGNVI
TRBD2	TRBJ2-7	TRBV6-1	ASSSGRGYEQY
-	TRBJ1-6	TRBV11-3	ASSLAPSTPLH
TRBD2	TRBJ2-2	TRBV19	ASTTWSGRFAGELF
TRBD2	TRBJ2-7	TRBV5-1	ASRRAGLAGDEQY
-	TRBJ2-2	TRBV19	ASSIFRENANTGELF
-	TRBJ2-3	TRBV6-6	ASSGRQDSTDTQY
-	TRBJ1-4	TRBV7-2	ASSLGGTSGRDEKLF
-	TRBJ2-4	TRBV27	ASSRRRLVKNIQY
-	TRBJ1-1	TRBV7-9	ASSTRDQIPPNTEAF
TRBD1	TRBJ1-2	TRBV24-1	ATSDSTGEGRYGYT
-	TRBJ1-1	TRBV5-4	ASSHNLNTEAF
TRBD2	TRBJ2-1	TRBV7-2	ASSPETSGRWSEQF
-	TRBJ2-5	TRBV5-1	ASTFSLQETQY
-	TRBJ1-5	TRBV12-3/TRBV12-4	ASSTQYSNQPQH